A single sample gave rise to the 3 T cell receptor beta chains below, sequenced in a study of cytomegalovirus exposure and HLA in healthy donors. This PCR relied on a set of 60 Vbeta primers and 13 Jbeta primers. The repertoire was sequenced with immunoSEQ multiplex PCR; TCRdb's copy has only in-frame clones and lacks some. The sample holds some 110,000 clones; about 68% are singletons and the top ten take approximately 10%. Source material: PBMCs. Source of these receptors: a woman in her forties or fifties in good health and CMV-seropositive.

The chain joins TRBV28 to TRBJ2-1; D is undetermined. V was shortened by 4 bases and J by 5 bases, with 3 bases between the two germline ends. This CDR3 has 11 residues. Looked up from germline, CDR1 is MDHEN and CDR2 is SYDVKM. The CDR3: CASSSDNEQFF. CDR3 coding DNA: TGTGCCAGCAGTTCGGACAATGAGCAGTTCTTC.

V and J are TRBV10-3 and TRBJ2-7, with TRBD2 matching 10 bases. The junction had 10 bases not matched to a gene; V was cut back by 8 bases and J by 6 bases. The CDR3 sequence is 14 residues long. CDR1 and CDR2 (germline): ENHRY, SYGVKD. As DNA, the CDR3 is TGTGCCATCGGCCTAGCGGGGGTGGGGGGCGAGCAGTACTTC. This sequence encodes CAIGLAGVGGEQYF.

The chain uses TRBV2 and TRBJ1-2; unclear D gene. The germline CDR1 and CDR2 sequences are SNHLY and FYNNEI. The ends were cut back, 2 bases at V and 8 bases at J, with 12 bases in the middle. The CDR3 totals 13 residues. CDR3 nucleotides: TGTGCCAGCAGTGAAAGAGAGGGAGGAGGCTACACCTTC. It translates to CASSEREGGGYTF.